One sample yielded the 28 T cell receptor beta chains listed below, sequenced in a study of CD8 T cells in ankylosing spondylitis. TCRdb recomputed calls from the 5' RACE reads with MiXCR, one row per CDR3 protein. Of roughly 160,000 distinct CDR3 sequences listed, around 10% were seen once; the top ten hold roughly 28%. The sequenced material came from blood, either unsorted or a sorted T cell fraction (not recorded which). These receptors all come from a male donor with ankylosing spondylitis or in good health (not recorded which).

This clonotype was counted ten times or more. V and J are TRBV7-6 and TRBJ2-3, with 9 bases that match TRBD1. With 1 base clipped from V and 0 bases from J, the junction kept 5 bases outside the gene matches. In germline, CDR1 is SGHVS, CDR2 FNYEAQ. The CDR3 consists of 17 residues. CDR3 sequence: CASSLGVGQGSTDTQYF. The CDR3 DNA reads as TGTGCCAGCAGCTTAGGGGTCGGACAGGGGAGCACAGATACGCAGTATTTT.

This clonotype was picked up many times. V and J are TRBV20-1 and TRBJ2-2; D unresolved. Trimming stripped 3 bases from V and 2 bases from J, with 13 bases between. The V gene's germline CDR1 is DFQATT and CDR2 SNEGSKA (reference sequence). The CDR3 loop spans 15 amino acids. The CDR3 region is CSARALWKNTGELFF. CDR3 sequence (DNA): TGCAGTGCTAGGGCCCTCTGGAAAAACACCGGGGAGCTGTTTTTT.

The chain uses TRBV14 and TRBJ1-1; perhaps TRBD1 as D (6 bases). V lost 0 bases and J lost 0, with 8 bases in between. In germline, CDR1 is SGHDN, CDR2 FVKESK. The CDR3 length is 15 residues. This CDR3 is CASSQERGMNTEAFF. In DNA form, the CDR3 reads TGTGCCAGCAGCCAAGAGAGGGGGATGAACACTGAAGCTTTCTTT.

This clonotype was observed at least ten times. The chain couples TRBV29-1 to TRBJ2-6, with 8 bases lining up with TRBD1. The ends lost 4 bases at V and 0 bases at J; junction bases unmatched: 8. This CDR3 comprises 17 residues. Germline V gene sequence: CDR1 SQVTM, CDR2 ANQGSEA. For the CDR3, the DNA is TGCAGCGTTGTGGACAGGGTCGGATCCTCTGGGGCCAACGTCCTGACTTTC. It encodes CSVVDRVGSSGANVLTF.

This clonotype was seen repeatedly, ten times or more. The chain carries TRBV20-1 and TRBJ2-3, with TRBD1 matching 7 bases. The germline gives CDR1 DFQATT, CDR2 SNEGSKA (reference sequence). The CDR3 is 14 amino acids. J gave up 0 bases and V 5 bases, and 5 bases lay outside the gene matches. The CDR3 here is CSAPGQPSTDTQYF. CDR3 nucleotides: TGCAGTGCTCCGGGACAGCCAAGCACAGATACGCAGTATTTT.

This clonotype was recorded many times. The rearrangement uses TRBV6-5 and TRBJ2-7, with D tentatively TRBD2 (6 bases). This CDR3 spans 12 amino acids. Trimming pared 8 bases from V and 5 bases from J, leaving 13 bases between. Germline CDR1 reads MNHEY; CDR2 reads SVGAGI. The CDR3 DNA reads as TGTGCCAGCCTAGGCGGGGTAGACGAGCAGTACTTC. It codes for CASLGGVDEQYF.

This clonotype was found many times. The V gene is TRBV29-1, the J gene TRBJ1-1, with a possible D match to TRBD1 (5 bases). This CDR3 region has 13 residues. V was cut by 4 bases and J by 3 bases, with 12 bases left in between. CDR1 SQVTM and CDR2 ANQGSEA come from the germline V gene. CDR3 sequence: CSVASGLDTEAFF. CDR3 in DNA: TGCAGCGTTGCTTCAGGGCTGGACACTGAAGCTTTCTTT.

This rearrangement joins TRBV7-2 to TRBJ2-7, with D uncertain. Trimming pared 2 bases from V and 6 bases from J, leaving 8 bases between. The CDR3 loop spans 12 amino acids. From germline, CDR1 is SGHTA and CDR2 FQGNSA. In DNA, the CDR3 is TGTGCCAGCAGCTTATCTAGTTCCGAGCAGTACTTC. It codes for CASSLSSSEQYF.

The chain couples TRBV27 to TRBJ2-7, with D possibly being TRBD1 (6 bases). V was clipped by 9 bases and J by 7 bases, with 31 bases between them. The CDR3 sequence is 17 residues long. Germline V gene sequence: CDR1 MNHEY, CDR2 SMNVEV (reference sequence). The CDR3 sequence: CASWPGQDVHSPREQYF. Here the CDR3 DNA reads TGTGCCAGTTGGCCGGGACAAGACGTTCATAGTCCACGGGAGCAGTACTTC.

About this clonotype itself: It may be a read error: a sequence one base away is much more abundant. The CDR3 spells CASGPIATNEKLFF. The CDR3 nucleotides read TGTGCCAGCGGACCAATAGCAACTAATGAAAAACTGTTTTTT. The rearrangement links TRBV7-6 to TRBJ1-4; unclear D gene. Germline V CDR1 and CDR2: SGHVS, FNYEAQ. Trimming took 8 bases from V and 0 from J, leaving 10 bases between them. This CDR3 has 14 amino acids.

The table lists this clonotype with many counts. CDR3: CASSDYSGRDNEQFF. The CDR3 region has the DNA TGTGCCAGCAGTGATTATAGCGGGAGGGACAATGAGCAGTTCTTC. The chain combines TRBV2 with TRBJ2-1; 11 bases are a match to TRBD2. In germline, CDR1 is SNHLY, CDR2 FYNNEI. The CDR3 is 15 amino acids. V was pared by 3 bases and J by 5 bases, with 3 bases of the junction left unmatched.

The rearrangement joins TRBV6-5 to TRBJ1-6; possibly TRBD1 for D (5 bases). Deletions cut 0 bases from V and 10 bases from J, with 13 bases between. The germline V gene encodes CDR1 MNHEY and CDR2 SVGAGI. This CDR3 spans 15 amino acids. For the CDR3, the DNA is TGTGCCAGCAGTTACTCGAGGAGGGAGGGGTCACCCCTCCACTTT. Amino acids: CASSYSRREGSPLHF.

In its sample, this clonotype was seen many times. This chain connects TRBV12-3 or TRBV12-4 to TRBJ1-5; D unresolved. Trimming took off 1 base at V and 4 bases at J, with 14 bases between the two ends. The CDR3 contains 16 residues. DNA of the CDR3: TGTGCCAGCAGTTTAGGACTCGGGCGAACAAATCAGCCCCAGCATTTT. Protein sequence: CASSLGLGRTNQPQHF.

The sample holds a few counts of this clonotype. The V gene is TRBV7-2, the J gene TRBJ2-1; maybe TRBD1 (6 bases). Trimming pared 7 bases from V and 5 bases from J, leaving 15 bases between. Germline-derived CDR1 and CDR2 are SGHTA and FQGNSA. CDR3 length equals 14 residues. CDR3 DNA sequence: TGTGCCAGCACCCTAGGGGGTAACGACAATGAGCAGTTCTTC. Translation: CASTLGGNDNEQFF.

This clonotype was counted ten times or more. The chain has TRBV7-7 and TRBJ2-3, with D uncertain. CDR1 is SSHAT, CDR2 FNYEAQ, per germline (reference sequence). The CDR3 length is 15 residues. V shed 3 bases and J shed 0 bases, with 10 bases lying between them. The CDR3 region is CASSLTGQSTDTQYF. The CDR3 region has the DNA TGTGCCAGCAGCTTGACGGGTCAAAGCACAGATACGCAGTATTTT.

This clonotype was seen only a few times. One junction end disagrees with the germline gene, perhaps due to a read error. The CDR3 loop reads CASSLLPGPNTEVFF. The CDR3 DNA reads as TGTGCCAGCAGCTTGTTGCCGGGCCCGAACACTGAAGTTTTCTTT. The rearrangement uses TRBV7-9 and TRBJ1-1; the D is unclear. The germline gives CDR1 SEHNR, CDR2 FQNEAQ (reference sequence). CDR3 size: 15 residues.

Remarks on this clonotype: The junction shows a germline mismatch at one end, possibly a read error. This chain joins TRBV13 and TRBJ2-3, with TRBD2 matching 10 bases. The germline gives CDR1 PRHDT, CDR2 FYEKMQ (reference sequence). CDR3 length: 15 residues. In nucleotides, the CDR3 is TGTGCCAACAGCTCCGGACTAGCGGGCACAGATACGCAGTATTTT. It codes for CANSSGLAGTDTQYF.

This chain uses TRBV5-6 with TRBJ2-1; 9 nucleotides line up with TRBD2. J lost 0 bases, V lost 5 bases, and 6 bases had no gene match. The CDR3 is 16 amino acids. In germline, CDR1 is SGHDT, CDR2 YYEEEE. The CDR3 bases are TGTGCCAGCAGGGGATCGACTAGCGGCTCCTACAATGAGCAGTTCTTC. As protein: CASRGSTSGSYNEQFF.

This clonotype was seen a handful of times. The chain combines TRBV2 with TRBJ1-5; D is undetermined. Germline V gene data show CDR1 as SNHLY and CDR2 as FYNNEI. V dropped 7 bases and J dropped 1 base, with 14 bases sitting between them. There are 15 residues in the CDR3. The CDR3 nucleotides read TGTGCCAGCACTCCCGAACAGTTGAGCAATCAGCCCCAGCATTTT. Translated, it gives CASTPEQLSNQPQHF.

In this sample, this clonotype turned up a few times. The rearrangement joins TRBV9 to TRBJ2-1; 8 bases are shared with TRBD2. CDR3 length: 16 residues. CDR1 and CDR2 from the germline V gene are SGDLS and YYNGEE. The junction had 6 bases not matched to a gene; V was cut back by 0 bases and J by 4 bases. The CDR3, as DNA: TGTGCCAGCAGCGTAGTTTCGGGAGGGCCTTACAATGAGCAGTTCTTC. Translation: CASSVVSGGPYNEQFF.

The sample holds many counts of this clonotype. The chain uses TRBV12-3 or TRBV12-4 and TRBJ2-1; 15 nucleotides agree with TRBD2. CDR3 length: 15 residues. V shed 4 bases, J shed 8 bases, and the junction held 3 bases outside the gene matches. The CDR3 here is CASSSGTSGGHEQFF. The CDR3 DNA follows: TGTGCCAGCAGTTCCGGGACTAGCGGGGGGCATGAGCAGTTCTTC.

This clonotype has only a few counts. V is TRBV11-2 and J is TRBJ2-1, with 7 bases fitting TRBD2. Losses at the gene ends were 1 base for V and 2 bases for J; bases not matched to a gene: 5. In germline, CDR1 is SGHAT, CDR2 FQNNGV. This CDR3 is 16 amino acids long. CDR3 sequence reads: CASSLGAAGPYNEQFF. CDR3 sequence (DNA): TGTGCCAGCAGCTTAGGAGCAGCGGGACCCTACAATGAGCAGTTCTTC.

This clonotype was counted between two and nine times. This rearrangement joins TRBV29-1 to TRBJ2-4, with 8 bases lining up with TRBD2. The CDR3 is made up of 12 amino acids. V lost 7 bases and J lost 7; bases outside the gene matches: 6. Germline CDR1 SQVTM, CDR2 ANQGSEA. The CDR3 coding sequence is TGCAGCGCCGGGGGGGAAGGTAACATTCAGTACTTC. It yields the protein CSAGGEGNIQYF.

This clonotype has at least ten counts. The chain employs TRBV12-3 or TRBV12-4 and TRBJ1-6; unclear D gene. The CDR3 totals 14 residues. Trimming removed 6 bases at V and 1 base at J, with 7 bases between. CDR3 region: CASSTGSYNSPLHF. The CDR3 DNA follows: TGTGCCAGCAGCACCGGGTCCTATAATTCACCCCTCCACTTT.

In this sample, this clonotype turned up a few times. The chain links TRBV5-4 to TRBJ2-7; weak D call: TRBD2 (6 bases). The V end was cut by 4 bases, the J end by 3 bases, with 17 bases between. Per germline, CDR1 SGHNT and CDR2 YYREEE (reference sequence). The CDR3 is 15 amino acids. As DNA, the CDR3 is TGTGCCAGCAGCATCCGACGGGAGCGGAACTACGAGCAGTACTTC. Its translation is CASSIRRERNYEQYF.

As concerns this clonotype: The junction differs from germline at one of its ends, possibly a read error. The chain carries TRBV3-1 and TRBJ2-5; no reliable D call. CDR1 is LGHDT, CDR2 YNNKEL, per germline (reference sequence). The CDR3 spans 13 residues. Written as DNA, the CDR3 is TGTACCAGCAGCCAAGTCGACGGAGAGACCCAGTACTTC. Translation: CTSSQVDGETQYF.

This clonotype was counted only a few times. This sequence joins TRBV11-2 and TRBJ2-5; 9 nucleotides agree with TRBD1. Germline CDR1 reads SGHAT; CDR2 reads FQNNGV. This CDR3 has 14 amino acids. Unmatched junction bases numbered 5, after V lost 3 bases and J lost 6 bases. The CDR3: CASSLGQGGQTQYF. The CDR3 bases are TGTGCCAGCAGCTTGGGACAGGGTGGGCAGACCCAGTACTTC.

This clonotype was found many times. V is TRBV27 and J is TRBJ1-4; no definite D call. CDR1 MNHEY and CDR2 SMNVEV come from the germline V gene (reference sequence). The CDR3 has 17 amino acids. V lost 1 base to trimming and J lost 4 bases, with 16 bases between them. The CDR3 is CASSLLPDNGHNEKLFF. The CDR3 nucleotides are TGTGCCAGCAGTTTATTGCCCGACAACGGTCATAATGAAAAACTGTTTTTT.